The clone carrying this TCR beta chain appeared a few times. Antigen: not known. The PCR ran on 60 Vbeta and 13 Jbeta primers. Clones were sequenced by immunoSEQ multiplex PCR, and TCRdb holds only the in-frame ones, with some missing. The data contain around 200,000 clones, roughly four fifths of them singletons. The data were obtained in a study of cytomegalovirus exposure and HLA in healthy donors. Study outcomes and limitations: In vitro checks showed that a few CMV-associated chains really do target CMV antigens. Most of the CMV-associated TCR beta chains (in a later analysis) appeared to be HLA-restricted. An analysis was carried out later, and it reportedly showed fewer N-insertions in an Asian-associated ancestry cluster than the approximately 610-donor mean. Later genetic work tied a missense DCLRE1C variant to beta-chain V and J trimming.

V lost 5 bases and J 2 bases, leaving 7 bases between the germline ends. Germline-derived CDR1 and CDR2 are LNHNV and YYDKDF (reference sequence). CDR3 length: 12 amino acids. The material sequenced was PBMCs. The source is a man over 45 in good health and CMV-seronegative. The J gene is TRBJ2-7, the V gene TRBV15; TRBD2 might be the D (5 bases). In nucleotides, the CDR3 is TGTGCCACCAGCTCACTAGCCTACGAGCAGTACTTC. Translation: CATSSLAYEQYF.